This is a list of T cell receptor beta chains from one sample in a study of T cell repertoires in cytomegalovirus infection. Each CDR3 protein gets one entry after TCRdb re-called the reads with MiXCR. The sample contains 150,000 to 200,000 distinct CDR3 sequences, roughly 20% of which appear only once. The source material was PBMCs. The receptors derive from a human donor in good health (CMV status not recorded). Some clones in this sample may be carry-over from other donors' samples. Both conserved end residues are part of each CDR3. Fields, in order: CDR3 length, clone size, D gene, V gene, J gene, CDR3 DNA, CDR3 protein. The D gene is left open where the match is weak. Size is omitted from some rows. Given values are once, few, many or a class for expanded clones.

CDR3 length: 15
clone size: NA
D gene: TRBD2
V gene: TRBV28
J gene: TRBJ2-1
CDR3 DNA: TGTGCCAGCAGCACCACTAGCGGGCCCTACAATGAGCAGTTCTTC
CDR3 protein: CASSTTSGPYNEQFF

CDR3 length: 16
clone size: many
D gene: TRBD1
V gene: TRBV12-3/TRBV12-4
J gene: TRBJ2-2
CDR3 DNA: TGTGCCAGCAGTTCAGGGGGTGCGGTGTCCCCCGGGGAGCTGTTTTTT
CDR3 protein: CASSSGGAVSPGELFF

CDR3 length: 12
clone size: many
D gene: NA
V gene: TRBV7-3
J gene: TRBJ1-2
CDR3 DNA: TGTGCCAGCAGTCCCTCAGGGCCGCCTAGCACCTTC
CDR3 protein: CASSPSGPPSTF

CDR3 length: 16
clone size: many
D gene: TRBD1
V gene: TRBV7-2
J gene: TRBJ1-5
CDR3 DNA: TGTGCCAGCAGCAAACGGACAGGGGGAGGTAATCAGCCCCAGCATTTT
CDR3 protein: CASSKRTGGGNQPQHF

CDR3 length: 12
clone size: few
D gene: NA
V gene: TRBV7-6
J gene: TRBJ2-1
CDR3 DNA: TGTGCCAGCAGCTCGACCCAGAATGAGCAGTTCTTC
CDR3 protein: CASSSTQNEQFF

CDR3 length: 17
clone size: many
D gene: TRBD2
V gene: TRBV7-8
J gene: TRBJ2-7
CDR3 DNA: TGTGCCAGCAGCTTAGGACTAGCTAGCGCTTATTCCTACGAGCAGTACTTC
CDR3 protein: CASSLGLASAYSYEQYF

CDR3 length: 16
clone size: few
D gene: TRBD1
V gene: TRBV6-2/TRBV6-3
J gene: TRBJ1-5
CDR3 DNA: TGTGCCAGCAGTTACTCAGGCGGGACCAGGGGGCAGCCCCAGCATTTT
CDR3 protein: CASSYSGGTRGQPQHF

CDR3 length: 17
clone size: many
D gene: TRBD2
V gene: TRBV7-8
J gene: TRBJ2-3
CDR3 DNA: TGTGCCAGCAGCTTAGCGAGGCGGGAGGACCCCCGGAATACGCAGTATTTT
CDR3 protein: CASSLARREDPRNTQYF

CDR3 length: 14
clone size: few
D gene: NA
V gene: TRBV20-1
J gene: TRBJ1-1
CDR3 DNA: TGCAGTGCTAGAGATCCACAGGGGAACACTGAAGCTTTCTTT
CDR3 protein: CSARDPQGNTEAFF

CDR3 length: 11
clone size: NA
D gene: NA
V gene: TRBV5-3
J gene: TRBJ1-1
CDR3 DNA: TGTGCCAGCAGCTTGGTGGGAGAAGCTTTCTTT
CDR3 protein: CASSLVGEAFF

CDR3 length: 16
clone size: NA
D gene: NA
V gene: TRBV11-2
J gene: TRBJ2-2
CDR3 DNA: TGTGCCAGCAGCTTCAGGAGGGGGCTCGGGACCGGGGAGCTGTTTTTT
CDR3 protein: CASSFRRGLGTGELFF

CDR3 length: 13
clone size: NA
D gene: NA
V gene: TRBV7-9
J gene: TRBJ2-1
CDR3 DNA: TGTGCCAGCAGCTCCCCCCAGGGGCGTGAGCAGTTCTTC
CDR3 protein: CASSSPQGREQFF

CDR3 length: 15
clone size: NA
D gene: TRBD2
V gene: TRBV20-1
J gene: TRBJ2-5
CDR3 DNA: TGCAGTGCTAGAGACGGGACTACCCACCAAGAGACCCAGTACTTC
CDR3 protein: CSARDGTTHQETQYF

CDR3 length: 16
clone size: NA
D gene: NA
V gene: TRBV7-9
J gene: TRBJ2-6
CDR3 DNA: TGTGCCAGCAGCTCCCCCTGGGCCCAGGAGGCCAACGTCCTGACTTTC
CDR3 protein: CASSSPWAQEANVLTF

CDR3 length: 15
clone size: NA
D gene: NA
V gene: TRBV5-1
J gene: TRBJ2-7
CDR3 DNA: TGCGCCAGCAGCTTAGATTCGACCGCAACCTACGAGCAGTACTTC
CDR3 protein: CASSLDSTATYEQYF

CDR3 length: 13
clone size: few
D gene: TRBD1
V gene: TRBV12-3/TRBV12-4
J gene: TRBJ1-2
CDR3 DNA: TGTGCCAGCAATCCGGGACAGGGAATTAGATACACCTTC
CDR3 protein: CASNPGQGIRYTF

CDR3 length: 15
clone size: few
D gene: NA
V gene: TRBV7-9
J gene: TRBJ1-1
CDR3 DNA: TGTGCCAGCAGCTTAGGTCTGGGCTGGGACACTGAAGCTTTCTTT
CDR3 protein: CASSLGLGWDTEAFF

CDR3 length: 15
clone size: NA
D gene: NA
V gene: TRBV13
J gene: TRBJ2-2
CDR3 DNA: TGTGCCAGCAGCCTCATGAGGATAAACACCGGGGAGCTGTTTTTT
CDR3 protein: CASSLMRINTGELFF

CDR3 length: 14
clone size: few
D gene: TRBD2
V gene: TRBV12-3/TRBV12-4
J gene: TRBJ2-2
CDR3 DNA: TGTGCCAGCAGTGTCCTAGCGGGAGGCGGGGAGCTGTTTTTT
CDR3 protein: CASSVLAGGGELFF

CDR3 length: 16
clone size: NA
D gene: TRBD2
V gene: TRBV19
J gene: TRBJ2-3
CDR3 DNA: TGTGCCAGTAGCCGTGGACTAGCGGGGGTTATGGATACGCAGTATTTT
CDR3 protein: CASSRGLAGVMDTQYF

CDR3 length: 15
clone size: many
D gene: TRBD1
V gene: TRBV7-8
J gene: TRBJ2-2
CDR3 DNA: TGTGCCAGCAACAGACAGGGGGCTATCACCGGGGAGCTGTTTTTT
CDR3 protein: CASNRQGAITGELFF

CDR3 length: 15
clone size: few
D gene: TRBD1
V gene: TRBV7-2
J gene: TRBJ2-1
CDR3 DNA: TGTGCCAGCAGCCCCTTTTGGACAGGGGACAATGAGCAGTTCTTC
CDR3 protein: CASSPFWTGDNEQFF

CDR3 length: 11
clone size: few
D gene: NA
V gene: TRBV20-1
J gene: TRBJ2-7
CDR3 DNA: TGCAGTGCTAGCGCATCCTACGAGCAGTACTTC
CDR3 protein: CSASASYEQYF

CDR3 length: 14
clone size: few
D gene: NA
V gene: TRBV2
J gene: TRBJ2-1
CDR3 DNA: TGTGCCAGCAGTGTTGGGCAGATCTACAATGAGCAGTTCTTC
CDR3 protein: CASSVGQIYNEQFF

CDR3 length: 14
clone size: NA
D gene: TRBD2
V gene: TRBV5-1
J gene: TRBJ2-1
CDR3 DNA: TGCGCCAGCAGCTGGACTAGCGGGGACAATGAGCAGTTCTTC
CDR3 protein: CASSWTSGDNEQFF

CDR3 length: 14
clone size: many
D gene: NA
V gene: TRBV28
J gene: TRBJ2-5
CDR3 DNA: TGTGCCAGCAGTTTCGGGATCCTTCAAGAGACCCAGTACTTC
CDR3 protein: CASSFGILQETQYF

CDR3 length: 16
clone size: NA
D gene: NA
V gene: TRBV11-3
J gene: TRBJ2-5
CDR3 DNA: TGTGCCAGCAGCCCTTCAACTAGCCTAGTGAAAGAGACCCAGTACTTC
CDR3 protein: CASSPSTSLVKETQYF